Reported below is one TCR beta chain. The antigen remains undetermined. This CDR3 is built from 13 residues. With 11 bases removed from V and 1 base from J, the gap between germline ends came to 12 bases. Germline loops: CDR1 MNHNS, CDR2 SASEGT. The source of the sample is a study of Graves' ophthalmopathy and Graves' hyperthyroidism. About the study: Peripheral blood sampling preceded any treatment and occurred at initial diagnosis.

Scientists amplified the TCR beta CDR3 regions from RNA transcripts. HTBI primers were employed in first-round RT-PCR, then a second-round multiplex PCR followed. TCRdb recomputed calls from the multiplex PCR reads with MiXCR, one row per CDR3 protein. The top ten hold around 6.9% of the sample, which has about 620,000 distinct CDR3 sequences, 22% seen once. General study findings and limits: Ophthalmopathy progression predictions by the model showed 72.22% specificity and approximately 67% sensitivity.

The receptor was derived from a woman under 30 with stable Graves' hyperthyroidism. Some clones in this sample may be carry-over from other donors' samples. Sequencing input: peripheral blood. The J gene is TRBJ1-5, the V gene TRBV6-1, with D perhaps matching TRBD1 (5 bases). CDR3 bases: TGTGCCTCGACCTCAGGGAGCAATCAGCCCCAGCATTTT. Encoded protein: CASTSGSNQPQHF.